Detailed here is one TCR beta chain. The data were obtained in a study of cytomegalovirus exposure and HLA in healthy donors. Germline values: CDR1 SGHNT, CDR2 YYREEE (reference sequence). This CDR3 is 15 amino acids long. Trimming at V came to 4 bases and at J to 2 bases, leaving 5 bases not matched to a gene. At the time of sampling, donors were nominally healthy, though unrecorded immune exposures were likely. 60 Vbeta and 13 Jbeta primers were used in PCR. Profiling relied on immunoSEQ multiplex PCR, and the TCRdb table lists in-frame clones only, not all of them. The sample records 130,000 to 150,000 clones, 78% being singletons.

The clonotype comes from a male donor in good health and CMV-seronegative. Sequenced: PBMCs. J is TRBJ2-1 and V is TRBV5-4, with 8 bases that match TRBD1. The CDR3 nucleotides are TGTGCCAGCAGCCGCGACAGGGGAACCTACAATGAGCAGTTCTTC. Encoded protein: CASSRDRGTYNEQFF. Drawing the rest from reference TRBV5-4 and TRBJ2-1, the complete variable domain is ETGVTQSPTHLIKTRGQQVTLRCSSQSGHNTVSWYQQALGQGPQFIFQYYREEENGRGNFPPRFSGLQFPNYSSELNVNALELDDSALYLCASSRDRGTYNEQFFGPGTRLTVL.